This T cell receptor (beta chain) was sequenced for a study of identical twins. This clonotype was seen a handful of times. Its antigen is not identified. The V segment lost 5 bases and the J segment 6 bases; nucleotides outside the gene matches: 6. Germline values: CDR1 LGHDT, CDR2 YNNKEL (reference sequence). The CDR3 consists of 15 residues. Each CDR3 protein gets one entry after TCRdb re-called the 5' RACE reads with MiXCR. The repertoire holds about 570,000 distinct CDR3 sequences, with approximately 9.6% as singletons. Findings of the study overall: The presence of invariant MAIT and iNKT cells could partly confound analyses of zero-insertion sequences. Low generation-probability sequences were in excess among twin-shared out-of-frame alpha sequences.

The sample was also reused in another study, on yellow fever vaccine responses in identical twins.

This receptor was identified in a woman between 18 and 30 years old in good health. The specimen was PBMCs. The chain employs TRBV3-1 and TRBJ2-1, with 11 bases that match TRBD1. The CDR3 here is CASSRPGTGGNEQFF. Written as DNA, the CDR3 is TGTGCCAGCAGCAGACCCGGGACAGGGGGCAATGAGCAGTTCTTC.